These T cell receptor beta chains were read from a single sample in a study of siplizumab effects on memory and regulatory T cells. The protocol was immunoSEQ multiplex PCR, while the TCRdb copy is restricted to in-frame clones and leaves out a portion. The profile shows more than 95,000 clones, roughly 91% of them singletons. Sequenced material: CD4+ T cells sorted from blood. The receptors originated from a human donor in good health. Each CDR3 is given with its conserved first and last residue. A D gene is named only where the DNA matches it firmly. Not every row has a clone size; where given, it reads once, few, many or a size class.

j_gene: TRBJ1-5
d_gene: -
v_gene: TRBV6-5
abundance: -
CDR3aa: CASTQGGNQPQHF
CDR3nt: TGTGCCAGCACCCAAGGGGGAAATCAGCCCCAGCATTTT

j_gene: TRBJ1-5
d_gene: -
v_gene: TRBV7-7
abundance: -
CDR3aa: CASSLGRGQPQHF
CDR3nt: TGTGCTAGCAGCTTGGGGAGAGGTCAGCCCCAGCATTTT

j_gene: TRBJ2-5
d_gene: TRBD2
v_gene: TRBV27
abundance: -
CDR3aa: CASSFMMGGGGQETQYF
CDR3nt: TGTGCCAGCAGTTTTATGATGGGGGGGGGAGGACAAGAGACCCAGTACTTC

j_gene: TRBJ2-7
d_gene: TRBD2
v_gene: TRBV7-9
abundance: once
CDR3aa: CASSSALTSGGYEQYF
CDR3nt: TGTGCCAGCAGCTCCGCCCTGACTAGCGGGGGATACGAGCAGTACTTC

j_gene: TRBJ1-1
d_gene: -
v_gene: TRBV5-1
abundance: -
CDR3aa: CASTYSEGSEAFF
CDR3nt: TGCGCCAGCACATATTCGGAGGGTTCTGAAGCTTTCTTT

j_gene: TRBJ2-2
d_gene: -
v_gene: TRBV11-1
abundance: -
CDR3aa: CASSLALLAGELFF
CDR3nt: TGTGCCAGCAGCTTAGCTTTACTAGCCGGGGAGCTGTTTTTT

j_gene: TRBJ1-1
d_gene: -
v_gene: TRBV6-1
abundance: -
CDR3aa: CASVPGTQNTEAFF
CDR3nt: TGTGCCAGCGTCCCCGGGACACAGAACACTGAAGCTTTCTTT

j_gene: TRBJ1-2
d_gene: -
v_gene: TRBV30
abundance: once
CDR3aa: CAWSFDSRYGYTF
CDR3nt: TGTGCCTGGAGTTTCGACAGTAGATATGGCTACACCTTC

j_gene: TRBJ1-1
d_gene: -
v_gene: TRBV4-1
abundance: -
CDR3aa: CASSQERGAGNTEAFF
CDR3nt: TGCGCCAGCAGCCAAGAACGGGGGGCAGGTAACACTGAAGCTTTCTTT

j_gene: TRBJ1-1
d_gene: -
v_gene: TRBV6-6
abundance: -
CDR3aa: CASSYGGGTEAFF
CDR3nt: TGTGCCAGCAGTTATGGGGGTGGTACTGAAGCTTTCTTT

j_gene: TRBJ1-5
d_gene: -
v_gene: TRBV5-5
abundance: -
CDR3aa: CASSSYRDNQPQHF
CDR3nt: TGTGCCAGCAGCTCCTACAGGGACAATCAGCCCCAGCATTTT

j_gene: TRBJ2-1
d_gene: TRBD2
v_gene: TRBV5-1
abundance: once
CDR3aa: CASSLARTSVDEQFF
CDR3nt: TGCGCCAGCAGCTTGGCCCGGACTAGCGTCGATGAGCAGTTCTTC

j_gene: TRBJ2-4
d_gene: -
v_gene: TRBV5-1
abundance: -
CDR3aa: CASSPVRENIQYF
CDR3nt: TGCGCCAGCAGCCCGGTCAGGGAAAACATTCAGTACTTC

j_gene: TRBJ1-2
d_gene: -
v_gene: TRBV28
abundance: -
CDR3aa: CASLLGNYGYTF
CDR3nt: TGTGCCAGCCTTTTGGGTAACTATGGCTACACCTTC

j_gene: TRBJ2-7
d_gene: TRBD1
v_gene: TRBV5-1
abundance: -
CDR3aa: CASSQYRGGEQYF
CDR3nt: TGCGCCAGCAGCCAATACAGGGGTGGTGAGCAGTACTTC

j_gene: TRBJ2-1
d_gene: TRBD2
v_gene: TRBV4-2
abundance: once
CDR3aa: CASSQPIGTSGGLGPPEQFF
CDR3nt: TGTGCCAGCAGCCAACCTATTGGGACTAGCGGGGGACTTGGCCCGCCTGAGCAGTTCTTC

j_gene: TRBJ1-5
d_gene: -
v_gene: TRBV5-1
abundance: -
CDR3aa: CASSMTVNQPQHF
CDR3nt: TGCGCCAGCAGCATGACAGTTAATCAGCCCCAGCATTTT

j_gene: TRBJ2-7
d_gene: TRBD2
v_gene: TRBV11-2
abundance: -
CDR3aa: CASSDGTSIMDEQYF
CDR3nt: TGTGCCAGCAGCGATGGGACTAGTATCATGGACGAGCAGTACTTC

j_gene: TRBJ2-1
d_gene: -
v_gene: TRBV19
abundance: -
CDR3aa: CDPQQAPYNEQFF
CDR3nt: TGTGACCCGCAACAGGCCCCCTACAATGAGCAGTTCTTC

j_gene: TRBJ2-5
d_gene: -
v_gene: TRBV6-6
abundance: -
CDR3aa: CASSPSGGGSTQYF
CDR3nt: TGTGCCAGCAGTCCATCAGGGGGGGGATCTACCCAGTACTTC

j_gene: TRBJ2-2
d_gene: -
v_gene: TRBV4-1
abundance: -
CDR3aa: CASSRQPGGAPTGELFF
CDR3nt: TGCGCCAGCAGCCGCCAACCCGGCGGAGCCCCCACCGGGGAGCTGTTTTTT

j_gene: TRBJ2-2
d_gene: -
v_gene: TRBV27
abundance: -
CDR3aa: CASSSTAPGTGELFF
CDR3nt: TGTGCCAGCAGTTCAACGGCGCCGGGCACCGGGGAGCTGTTTTTT

j_gene: TRBJ1-4
d_gene: -
v_gene: TRBV6-6
abundance: -
CDR3aa: CASSTAREKLFF
CDR3nt: TGTGCCAGCAGTACGGCCCGAGAAAAACTGTTTTTT

j_gene: TRBJ2-1
d_gene: TRBD2
v_gene: TRBV6-4
abundance: -
CDR3aa: CASSPAGAHNEQFF
CDR3nt: TGTGCCAGCAGCCCAGCGGGGGCCCACAATGAGCAGTTCTTC